This T cell receptor beta chain was captured by sequencing in a study of regulatory T cells in long-lasting Graves disease. Trimming removed 3 bases from V and 8 bases from J; junction bases left unmatched: 4. CDR1 is LNHDA, CDR2 SQIVND, per germline (reference sequence). The CDR3 sequence is 15 residues long. Time point specified: newly diagnosed GD, antithyroid drugs for less than 3 months. After RNA was extracted from PBMCs, the TCR library was made from it. Arm-PCR of CDR3 regions and iRepertoire HTBI primers were used to build TCR beta libraries. TCRdb reprocessed the multiplex PCR reads via MiXCR and lists one record per CDR3 protein. The sample carries 400,000 to 500,000 distinct CDR3 sequences, approximately 15% recorded once. This same sample was also taken into another study, of T cells in Graves' hyperthyroidism and ophthalmopathy.

The sequences come from peripheral blood mononuclear cells (PBMCs), collected at new diagnosis, from a patient treated with antithyroid drugs. The clonotype was recovered from a woman in her forties or fifties with Graves disease. The chain has TRBV19 and TRBJ2-1; TRBD2 agrees at 13 bases. DNA of the CDR3: TGTGCCAGTAGTATGGGGACTAGCGGGATCGATGAGCAGTTCTTC. Protein: CASSMGTSGIDEQFF.